This TCR beta chain derives from a study of T-cell reconstitution after alpha-beta-depleted transplantation in children. The CDR3 loop spans 14 amino acids. Trimming pared 6 bases from V and 3 bases from J, leaving 14 bases between. Germline V CDR1 and CDR2: SGHNT, YENEEA. In its sample, this clonotype was seen a few times. Using unique molecular identifiers, the investigators prepared the TCRbeta library. From the PCR reads, TCRdb called clonotypes with MiXCR, one entry per CDR3 protein. The sample has some 520,000 distinct CDR3 sequences, roughly 33% seen once. The chain couples TRBV11-3 to TRBJ1-2, with D perhaps matching TRBD1 (5 bases). The source material was PBMCs from the stem cell graft donor, sampled from the stem cell graft. The origin of this receptor is a human donor who donated a stem cell graft to a child with aplastic anemia. The CDR3 coding sequence is TGTGCCAGCAGACCCGCGGGGGGGGACTATGGCTACACCTTC. This gives the protein CASRPAGGDYGYTF.